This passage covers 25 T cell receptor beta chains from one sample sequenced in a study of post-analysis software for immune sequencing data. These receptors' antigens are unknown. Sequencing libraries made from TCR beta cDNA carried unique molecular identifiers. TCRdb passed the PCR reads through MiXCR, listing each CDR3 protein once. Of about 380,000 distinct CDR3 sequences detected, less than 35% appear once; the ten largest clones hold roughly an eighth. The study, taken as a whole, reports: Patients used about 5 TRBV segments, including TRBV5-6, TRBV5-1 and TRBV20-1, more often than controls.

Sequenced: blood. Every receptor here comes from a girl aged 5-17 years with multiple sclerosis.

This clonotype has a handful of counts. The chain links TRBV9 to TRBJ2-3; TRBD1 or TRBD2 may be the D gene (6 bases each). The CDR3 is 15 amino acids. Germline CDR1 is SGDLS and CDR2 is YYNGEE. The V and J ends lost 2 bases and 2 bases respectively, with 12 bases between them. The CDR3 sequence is CASSVGGQDTDTQYF. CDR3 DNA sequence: TGTGCCAGCAGCGTGGGGGGCCAGGACACAGATACGCAGTATTTT.

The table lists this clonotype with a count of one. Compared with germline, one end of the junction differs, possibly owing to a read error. As DNA, the CDR3 is TGTGCCAGCAGTGACTCTTTAGGCGCAACTAATGAAGAACTGTTTTTT. It yields the protein CASSDSLGATNEELFF. The V and J genes are TRBV7-9 and TRBJ1-4; D is uncertain. Germline V gene data show CDR1 as SEHNR and CDR2 as FQNEAQ (reference sequence). The CDR3 covers 16 residues.

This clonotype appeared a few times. DNA for the CDR3: TGTGCCAGCAGCGCGGGACACCTTGGACTAGCGGGGGCCGGGACCCAGTACTTC. It encodes CASSAGHLGLAGAGTQYF. This chain links TRBV7-2 with TRBJ2-5; 13 nucleotides agree with TRBD2. The CDR3 runs to 18 residues. The V gene's germline CDR1 is SGHTA and CDR2 FQGNSA. With V trimmed by 5 bases and J by 7 bases, 16 bases remained unmatched.

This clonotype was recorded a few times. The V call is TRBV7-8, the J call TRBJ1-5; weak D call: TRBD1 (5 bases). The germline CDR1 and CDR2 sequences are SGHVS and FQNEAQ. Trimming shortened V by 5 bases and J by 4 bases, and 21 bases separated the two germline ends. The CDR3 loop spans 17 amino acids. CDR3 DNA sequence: TGTGCCAGCAGCGCAGGGCAGGTCATCGGGCTTAATCAGCCCCAGCATTTT. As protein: CASSAGQVIGLNQPQHF.

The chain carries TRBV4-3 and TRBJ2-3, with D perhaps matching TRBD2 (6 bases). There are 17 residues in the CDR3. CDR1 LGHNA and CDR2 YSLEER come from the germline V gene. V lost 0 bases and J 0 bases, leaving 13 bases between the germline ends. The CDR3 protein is CASSQDRGAGSTDTQYF. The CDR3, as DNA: TGCGCCAGCAGCCAAGATAGGGGAGCGGGCAGCACAGATACGCAGTATTTT.

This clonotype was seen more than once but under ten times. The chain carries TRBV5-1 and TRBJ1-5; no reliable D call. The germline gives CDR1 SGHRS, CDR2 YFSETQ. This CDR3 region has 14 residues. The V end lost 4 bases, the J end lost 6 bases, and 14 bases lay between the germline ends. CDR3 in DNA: TGCGCCAGCAGCCCGGGCCCACCTGGTCAGCCCCAGCATTTT. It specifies CASSPGPPGQPQHF.

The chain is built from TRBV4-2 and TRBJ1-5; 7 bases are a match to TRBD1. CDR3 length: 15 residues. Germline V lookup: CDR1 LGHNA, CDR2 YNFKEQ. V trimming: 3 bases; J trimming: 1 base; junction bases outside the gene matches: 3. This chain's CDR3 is CASSQTGRSNQPQHF. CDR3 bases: TGTGCCAGCAGCCAGACAGGGAGGAGCAATCAGCCCCAGCATTTT.

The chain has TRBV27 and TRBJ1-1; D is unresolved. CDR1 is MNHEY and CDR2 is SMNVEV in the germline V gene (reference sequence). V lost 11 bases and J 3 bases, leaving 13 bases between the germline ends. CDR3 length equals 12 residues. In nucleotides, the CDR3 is TGTGCCTCGGGCCGGTTCGACACTGAAGCTTTCTTT. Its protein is CASGRFDTEAFF.

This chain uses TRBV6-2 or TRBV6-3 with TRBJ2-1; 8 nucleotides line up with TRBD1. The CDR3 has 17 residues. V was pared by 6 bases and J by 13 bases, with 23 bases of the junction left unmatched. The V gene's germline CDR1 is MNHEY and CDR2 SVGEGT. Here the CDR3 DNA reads TGTGCCAGCAGCTCCCAAAACCTCGGGACAGGCCTTCCCCTCCAGTTCTTC. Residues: CASSSQNLGTGLPLQFF.

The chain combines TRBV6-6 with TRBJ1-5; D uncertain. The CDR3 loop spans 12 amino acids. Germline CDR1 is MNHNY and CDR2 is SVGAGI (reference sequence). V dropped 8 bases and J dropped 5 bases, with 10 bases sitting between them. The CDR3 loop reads CASGVQYQPQHF. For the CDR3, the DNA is TGTGCCAGCGGGGTGCAATATCAGCCCCAGCATTTT.

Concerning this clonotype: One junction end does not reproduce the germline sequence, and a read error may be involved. CDR3 nucleotide sequence: TGCGCCAGCAGGAAAGGGACAGGGGAAATAACTGGGACCAACGTCCTGACTTTC. It codes for CASRKGTGEITGTNVLTF. The V call is TRBV4-1, the J call TRBJ2-6; TRBD1 matches at 10 bases. This CDR3 region has 18 residues. Germline loops: CDR1 MGHRA, CDR2 YSYEKL.

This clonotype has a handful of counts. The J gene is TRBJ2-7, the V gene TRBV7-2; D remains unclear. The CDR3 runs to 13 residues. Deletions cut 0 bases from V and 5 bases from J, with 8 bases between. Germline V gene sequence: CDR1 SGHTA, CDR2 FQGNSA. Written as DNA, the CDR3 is TGTGCCAGCAGCTTAGCGCCGACAAACGAGCAGTACTTC. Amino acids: CASSLAPTNEQYF.

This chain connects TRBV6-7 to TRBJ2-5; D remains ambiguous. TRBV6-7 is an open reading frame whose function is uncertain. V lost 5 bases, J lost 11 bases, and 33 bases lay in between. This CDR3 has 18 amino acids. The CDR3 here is CASSTPLSGPFCSYGQYF. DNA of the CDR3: TGTGCCAGCAGTACTCCCTTGTCAGGTCCCTTTTGTTCCTACGGGCAGTACTTC.

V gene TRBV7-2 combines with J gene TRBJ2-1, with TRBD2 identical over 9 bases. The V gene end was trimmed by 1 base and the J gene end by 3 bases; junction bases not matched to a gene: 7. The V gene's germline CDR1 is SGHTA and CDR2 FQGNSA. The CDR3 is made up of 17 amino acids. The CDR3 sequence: CASSLGSGGLYYNEQFF. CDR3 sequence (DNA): TGTGCCAGCAGCTTAGGAAGCGGGGGGCTTTACTACAATGAGCAGTTCTTC.

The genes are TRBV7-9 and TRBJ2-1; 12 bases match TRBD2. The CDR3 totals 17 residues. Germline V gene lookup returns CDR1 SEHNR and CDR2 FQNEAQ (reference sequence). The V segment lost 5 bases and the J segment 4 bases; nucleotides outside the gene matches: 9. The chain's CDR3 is CASSPSSGGALYNEQFF. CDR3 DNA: TGTGCCAGCAGCCCATCTAGCGGGGGGGCTTTATACAATGAGCAGTTCTTC. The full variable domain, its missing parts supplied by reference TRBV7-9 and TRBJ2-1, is DTGVSQNPRHKITKRGQNVTFRCDPISEHNRLYWYRQTLGQGPEFLTYFQNEAQLEKSRLLSDRFSAERPKGSFSTLEIQRTEQGDSAMYLCASSPSSGGALYNEQFFGPGTRLTVL.

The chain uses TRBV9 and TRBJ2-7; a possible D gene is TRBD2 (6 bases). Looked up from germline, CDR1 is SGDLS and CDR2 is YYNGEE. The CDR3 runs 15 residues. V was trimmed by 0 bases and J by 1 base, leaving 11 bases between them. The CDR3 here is CASSVGVGGSYEQYF. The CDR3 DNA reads TGTGCCAGCAGCGTAGGAGTTGGGGGGTCCTACGAGCAGTACTTC. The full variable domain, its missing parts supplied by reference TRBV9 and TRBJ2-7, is DSGVTQTPKHLITATGQRVTLRCSPRSGDLSVYWYQQSLDQGLQFLIQYYNGEERAKGNILERFSAQQFPDLHSELNLSSLELGDSALYFCASSVGVGGSYEQYFGPGTRLTVT.

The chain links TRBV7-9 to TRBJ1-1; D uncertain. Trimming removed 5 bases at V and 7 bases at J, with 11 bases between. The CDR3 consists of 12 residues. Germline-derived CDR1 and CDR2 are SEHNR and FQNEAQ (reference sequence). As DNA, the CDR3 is TGTGCCAGCAGCCTTCACCATAATGAAGCTTTCTTT. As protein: CASSLHHNEAFF.

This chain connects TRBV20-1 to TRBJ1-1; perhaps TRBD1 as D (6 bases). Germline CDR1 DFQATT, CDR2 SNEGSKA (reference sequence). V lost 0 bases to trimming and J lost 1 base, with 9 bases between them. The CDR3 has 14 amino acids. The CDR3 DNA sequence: TGCAGTGCTAGAGATTGGGGGGCGAACACTGAAGCTTTCTTT. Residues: CSARDWGANTEAFF.

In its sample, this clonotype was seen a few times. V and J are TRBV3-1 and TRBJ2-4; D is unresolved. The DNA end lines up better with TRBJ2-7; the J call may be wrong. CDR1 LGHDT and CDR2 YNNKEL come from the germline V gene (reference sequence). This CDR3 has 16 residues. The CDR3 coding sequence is TGTGCCAGCAGCCAAGAGGTAGGAGACACTTCCTACGAGCAGTACTTC. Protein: CASSQEVGDTSYEQYF.

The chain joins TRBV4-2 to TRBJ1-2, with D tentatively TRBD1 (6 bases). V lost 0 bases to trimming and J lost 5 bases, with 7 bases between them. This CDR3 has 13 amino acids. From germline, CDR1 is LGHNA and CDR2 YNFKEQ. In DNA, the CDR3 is TGTGCCAGCAGCCAAGATACAGGGTATGGCTACACCTTC. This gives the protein CASSQDTGYGYTF.

CDR3 DNA: TGTGCCAGCAGCCACAACCCAACCAATGAGCAGTTCTTC. Protein: CASSHNPTNEQFF. V and J are TRBV4-2 and TRBJ2-1; no reliable D call. Per germline, CDR1 LGHNA and CDR2 YNFKEQ. The CDR3 consists of 13 residues. The V end lost 3 bases, the J end lost 6 bases, and 9 bases lay between the germline ends.

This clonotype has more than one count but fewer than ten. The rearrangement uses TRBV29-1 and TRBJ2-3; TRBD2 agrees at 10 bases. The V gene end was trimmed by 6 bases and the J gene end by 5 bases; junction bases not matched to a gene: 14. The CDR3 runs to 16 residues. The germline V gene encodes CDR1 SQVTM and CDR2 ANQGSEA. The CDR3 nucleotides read TGCAGCGTCCCCCGGCTAGCGGGGGCCCTAGGAGATACGCAGTATTTT. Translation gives CSVPRLAGALGDTQYF.

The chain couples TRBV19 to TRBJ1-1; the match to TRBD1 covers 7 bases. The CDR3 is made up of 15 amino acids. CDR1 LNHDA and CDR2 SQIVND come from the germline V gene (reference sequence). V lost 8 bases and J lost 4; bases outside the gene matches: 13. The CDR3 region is CASLRVGQISTEAFF. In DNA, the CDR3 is TGTGCCAGTTTAAGAGTGGGACAGATCAGCACTGAAGCTTTCTTT.

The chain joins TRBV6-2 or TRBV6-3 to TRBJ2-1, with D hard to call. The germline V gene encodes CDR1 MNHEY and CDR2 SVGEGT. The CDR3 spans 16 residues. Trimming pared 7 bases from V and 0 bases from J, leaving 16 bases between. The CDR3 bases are TGTGCCAGCACATCTGGGCAGGTGAGCTCCTACAATGAGCAGTTCTTC. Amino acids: CASTSGQVSSYNEQFF.

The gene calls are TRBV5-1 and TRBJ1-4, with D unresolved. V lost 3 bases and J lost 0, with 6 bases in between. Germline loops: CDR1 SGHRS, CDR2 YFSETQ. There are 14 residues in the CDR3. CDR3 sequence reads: CASSSASTNEKLFF. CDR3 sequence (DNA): TGCGCCAGCAGCTCGGCATCAACTAATGAAAAACTGTTTTTT.